This TCR beta chain was profiled in a study of blood T cells in healthy people across ages. Regarding the study as a whole: Among T cells, TCR beta diversity per million cells dropped roughly linearly as age rose.

With respect to this clonotype: Its antigen remains unidentified.

Total RNA, at least 5 micrograms per sample, came from PBMCs. Alongside a J-beta primer mix, a sample-barcoded 5' primer served in a second PCR lasting about 7 to 11 cycles. TCRdb re-derived calls from the 5' RACE reads in MiXCR, one entry per CDR3 protein. The sample has about 580,000 distinct CDR3 sequences; about 45% are singletons. The sequence was collected from a man older than 75 in good health. Sample: blood.

CDR3 residues: CASSRNRDAGSYEQYF. The CDR3 DNA reads as TGTGCCAGCAGTCGTAACAGGGATGCGGGCTCCTACGAGCAGTACTTC. The rearrangement links TRBV27 to TRBJ2-7; D might be TRBD1 (6 bases). The V gene's germline CDR1 is MNHEY and CDR2 SMNVEV (reference sequence). Trimming cost V 5 bases and J 0 bases, with 17 bases left between them. CDR3 length: 16 amino acids.